Shown below are 18 T cell receptor beta chains from a single sample sequenced in a study of technical replicates of blood from a handful of donors. Clones were sequenced by immunoSEQ multiplex PCR, and TCRdb holds only the in-frame ones, with some missing. The repertoire holds approximately 70,000 clones, with about 97% as singletons. The sample taken for sequencing was T cells isolated from PBMCs. The receptor source for this set is a human donor in good health.

The chain combines TRBV9 with TRBJ1-2, with a tentative D call TRBD1 (6 bases). The CDR3 loop spans 12 amino acids. V dropped 4 bases and J dropped 10 bases, with 14 bases sitting between them. Per germline, CDR1 SGDLS and CDR2 YYNGEE. The CDR3 DNA reads as TGTGCCAGCAGCATCGGGACAATTGACTACACCTTC. Translation: CASSIGTIDYTF.

In this sample, this clone turned up once. This chain joins TRBV5-1 and TRBJ1-3; no reliable D call. Germline loops: CDR1 SGHRS, CDR2 YFSETQ. CDR3 length: 14 amino acids. Trimming took 3 bases from V and 1 from J, leaving 8 bases between them. The CDR3 DNA reads TGCGCCAGCAGCTCCGACGGGTCTGGAAACACCATATATTTT. It is translated as CASSSDGSGNTIYF.

The rearrangement links TRBV7-3 to TRBJ2-2; 8 positions agree with TRBD2. The CDR3 length is 12 residues. Germline V gene data show CDR1 as SGHTA and CDR2 as FQGTGA. The V segment lost 6 bases and the J segment 6 bases; nucleotides outside the gene matches: 0. The CDR3 nucleotides read TGTGCCAGCAGGACTAGCGCCGGGGAGCTGTTTTTT. The encoded protein is CASRTSAGELFF.

In nucleotides, the CDR3 is TGTGCCAGCAGCCCCCGGGACAGGGGCTCCATGAACACTGAAGCTTTCTTT. Its protein product is CASSPRDRGSMNTEAFF. The chain joins TRBV21-1 to TRBJ1-1; TRBD1, as called in the table, went unchecked against the DNA. TRBV21-1 represents a pseudogene. CDR3 length: 17 residues.

For the CDR3, the DNA is TGCGCCAGCAGCCCGGGTGGGTTTCGGCTATCTGGGGCCAACGTCCTGACTTTC. This sequence encodes CASSPGGFRLSGANVLTF. The genes are TRBV5-1 and TRBJ2-6; D is unclear. CDR3 length equals 18 residues. CDR1 is SGHRS and CDR2 is YFSETQ in the germline V gene. Trimming shortened V by 4 bases and J by 1 base, and 18 bases separated the two germline ends.

The chain has TRBV6-5 and TRBJ2-2; no clear D. CDR1 MNHEY and CDR2 SVGAGI come from the germline V gene. This CDR3 contains 13 residues. Trimming removed 0 bases from V and 11 bases from J, with 10 bases in between. The CDR3 DNA follows: TGTGCCAGCAGTTACTCGGGCAGGCCAGAGCTGTTTTTT. Its translation: CASSYSGRPELFF.

This chain uses TRBV9 with TRBJ2-1; D might be TRBD2 (7 bases). The CDR3 consists of 15 residues. The ends were cut back, 3 bases at V and 6 bases at J, with 16 bases in the middle. The V gene's germline CDR1 is SGDLS and CDR2 YYNGEE. The CDR3 DNA sequence: TGTGCCAGCAGCGAGGGGGGGTTGGGTGGCAATGAGCAGTTCTTC. Its translation: CASSEGGLGGNEQFF.

This rearrangement joins TRBV19 to TRBJ1-2; no clear D gene. This CDR3 has 14 amino acids. Trimming cost V 8 bases and J 4 bases, with 17 bases left between them. Germline lookup yields CDR1 LNHDA and CDR2 SQIVND (reference sequence). CDR3 in DNA: TGTGCCAGTCACCGGACTGTAGGTGCCTATGGCTACACCTTC. Translation: CASHRTVGAYGYTF.

This chain connects TRBV29-1 to TRBJ2-7; a possible D gene is TRBD1 (6 bases). Trimming stripped 2 bases from V and 1 base from J, with 9 bases between. The CDR3 totals 13 residues. CDR1 is SQVTM, CDR2 ANQGSEA, per germline. The CDR3 protein is CSVEPQGSYEQYF. DNA for the CDR3: TGCAGCGTTGAACCCCAGGGGTCCTACGAGCAGTACTTC.

The chain joins TRBV27 to TRBJ2-1; perhaps TRBD2 as D (5 bases). The germline gives CDR1 MNHEY, CDR2 SMNVEV (reference sequence). The V end lost 2 bases, the J end lost 3 bases, and 8 bases lay between the germline ends. This CDR3 comprises 14 residues. DNA for the CDR3: TGTGCCAGCAGTTTAGCGGGCGGCTACAATGAGCAGTTCTTC. Translating it yields CASSLAGGYNEQFF.

The chain is built from TRBV14 and TRBJ2-3; D not resolved. CDR3 length: 12 amino acids. CDR1 and CDR2 from the germline V gene are SGHDN and FVKESK. Trimming took off 4 bases at V and 5 bases at J, with 7 bases between the two ends. CDR3 bases: TGTGCCAGCAGCCGAGGCCAAGATACGCAGTATTTT. Protein product: CASSRGQDTQYF.

This clone has only one observation. V and J are TRBV4-3 and TRBJ1-1, with 9 bases lining up with TRBD1. Germline V gives CDR1 LGHNA, CDR2 YSLEER. With 1 base clipped from V and 5 bases from J, the junction kept 8 bases outside the gene matches. The CDR3 covers 16 residues. The DNA of the CDR3 is TGCGCCAGCAGCCAAGTATTAGGGACAGGGAGAACTGAAGCTTTCTTT. Translating it yields CASSQVLGTGRTEAFF.

CDR3 sequence (DNA): TGCGCCAGCAGCTTTGTCGGGGCCTACGAGCAGTACTTC. It encodes CASSFVGAYEQYF. The V call is TRBV5-1, the J call TRBJ2-7, with a tentative D call TRBD2 (5 bases). Germline V CDR1 and CDR2: SGHRS, YFSETQ. CDR3 size: 13 residues. The germline V and J ends were trimmed by 2 bases and 2 bases, with 8 bases remaining between them.

This chain links TRBV13 with TRBJ2-1, with D unclear. The V and J ends lost 0 bases and 3 bases respectively, with 15 bases between them. The CDR3 is 17 amino acids. CDR1 is PRHDT, CDR2 FYEKMQ, per germline (reference sequence). In DNA form, the CDR3 reads TGTGCCAGCAGCTTAGGCCCGCGAGCAGGAAACTACAATGAGCAGTTCTTC. Its protein product is CASSLGPRAGNYNEQFF.

The chain has TRBV7-3 and TRBJ2-5; possible D gene TRBD2, 5 bases. CDR1 and CDR2 from the germline V gene are SGHTA and FQGTGA. V lost 5 bases and J 5 bases, leaving 15 bases between the germline ends. The CDR3 has 14 amino acids. The DNA for the CDR3 is TGTGCCAGCAGCCTCGGACTGCCCCCTGAGACCCAGTACTTC. It encodes CASSLGLPPETQYF.

The chain carries TRBV11-2 and TRBJ2-5; 8 nucleotides line up with TRBD2. The ends lost 3 bases at V and 5 bases at J; junction bases unmatched: 8. Germline CDR1 SGHAT, CDR2 FQNNGV. The CDR3 sequence is 15 residues long. CDR3 in amino acids: CASSFGSGSWETQYF. The CDR3 DNA reads as TGTGCCAGCAGCTTTGGCAGCGGGAGTTGGGAGACCCAGTACTTC.

The rearrangement links TRBV5-1 to TRBJ2-7; weak D call: TRBD2 (5 bases). CDR1 and CDR2 (germline): SGHRS, YFSETQ. Deletions cut 2 bases from V and 3 bases from J, with 12 bases between. This CDR3 is 14 amino acids long. CDR3 amino acids: CASSFRTDGYEQYF. CDR3 DNA sequence: TGCGCCAGCAGCTTCAGGACTGATGGCTACGAGCAGTACTTC.

J is TRBJ2-6 and V is TRBV7-3; 7 bases map to TRBD1. V gave up 5 bases and J gave up 3 bases; unmatched junction bases: 7. The CDR3 consists of 16 residues. CDR1 is SGHTA, CDR2 FQGTGA, per germline. The CDR3 region is CASSGVGGYGANVLTF. In DNA form, the CDR3 reads TGTGCCAGCAGCGGGGTAGGGGGCTATGGGGCCAACGTCCTGACTTTC.